This T cell receptor beta chain was sequenced for a study of blood T cell repertoires in COVID-19. Turning to the study itself: Acute and convalescent COVID-19 samples came from the United States, Italy and Spain. T cells, B-cell-depleted T cells, or PBMCs supplied cDNA or gDNA.

In the source study's methods: By means of reference gene primer amplification, nucleated cell counts were estimated. The repertoire was sequenced with immunoSEQ multiplex PCR; TCRdb's copy has only in-frame clones and lacks some. The DNA was the basis for D and trimming; V, J and clone size are from that table. The sample records about 140,000 clones, around 73% being singletons. Sequenced material: peripheral blood. The receptor comes from a woman between 50 and 59 years old with active or convalescent COVID-19.

The CDR3 nucleotides read TGTGCCAGCAGTGAGACTAGTTACAATGAGCAGTTCTTC. Encoded protein: CASSETSYNEQFF. The rearrangement uses TRBV6-2 or TRBV6-3 and TRBJ2-1, with a possible D match to TRBD2 (6 bases). The germline gives CDR1 MNHEY, CDR2 SVGEGT. The CDR3 has 13 residues. Trimming shortened V by 5 bases and J by 4 bases, and 9 bases separated the two germline ends.